The following is a T cell receptor (beta chain) sequence with its context. This sample is drawn from a study of blood T cell repertoires in COVID-19. Background on the study: COVID-19 samples, acute and convalescent, were from the United States, Italy and Spain. Nucleic acid was either cDNA or gDNA, and it came from T cells, B-cell-depleted T cells, or PBMCs.

Clones were sequenced by immunoSEQ multiplex PCR, and TCRdb holds only the in-frame ones, with some missing. The sample carries about 260,000 clones, about 89% recorded once. V was cut by 6 bases and J by 3 bases, with 11 bases left in between. The germline gives CDR1 SGHTA, CDR2 FQGNSA. The CDR3 sequence is 13 residues long. Sequencing was performed on peripheral blood. The chain has TRBV7-2 and TRBJ1-1; no definite D call. The sequence came from a middle-aged man who had recovered from COVID-19. The CDR3 loop reads CASRRRSDTEAFF. CDR3 coding DNA: TGTGCCAGCAGGCGGCGGTCCGACACTGAAGCTTTCTTT.